Following are 17 T cell receptor beta chains from one sample sequenced in a study of blood T cell repertoires in COVID-19. Clones were read by immunoSEQ multiplex PCR, and TCRdb kept only the in-frame ones, dropping some. The sample lists about 170,000 clones, around 80% seen once, with 10% to 15% in the top ten. What was sequenced was PBMCs or T cells enriched from blood (not recorded which). Every receptor here comes from a man aged 50 or older who had recovered from COVID-19.

The chain has TRBV29-1 and TRBJ1-4; D remains unclear. Germline assignment: CDR1 SQVTM and CDR2 ANQGSEA. With 1 base removed from V and 7 bases from J, the gap between germline ends came to 10 bases. The CDR3 covers 13 residues. CDR3 loop: CSVEGVESEKLFF. CDR3 DNA sequence: TGCAGCGTTGAAGGGGTGGAGAGTGAAAAACTGTTTTTT. Variable domain in full (rest from reference TRBV29-1 and TRBJ1-4): SAVISQKPSRDICQRGTSLTIQCQVDSQVTMMFWYRQQPGQSLTLIATANQGSEATYESGFVIDKFPISRPNLTFSTLTVSNMSPEDSSIYLCSVEGVESEKLFFGSGTQLSVL.

The V call is TRBV6-5, the J call TRBJ2-1; 9 nucleotides align to TRBD1. CDR1 and CDR2 (germline): MNHEY, SVGAGI. The ends lost 7 bases at V and 4 bases at J; junction bases unmatched: 8. CDR3 length: 15 residues. This CDR3 is CASTGQGRQYNEQFF. The DNA of the CDR3 is TGTGCCAGCACCGGACAGGGGCGACAATACAATGAGCAGTTCTTC.

V is TRBV4-2 and J is TRBJ2-5, with 8 nucleotides matching TRBD2. The germline CDR1 and CDR2 sequences are LGHNA and YNFKEQ. Trimming at V came to 1 base and at J to 3 bases, leaving 4 bases not matched to a gene. The CDR3 is 15 amino acids. This chain's CDR3 is CASSQAGGAEETQYF. CDR3 in DNA: TGTGCCAGCAGCCAAGCGGGGGGGGCCGAAGAGACCCAGTACTTC.

This clone was recorded only once. The chain carries TRBV11-2 and TRBJ1-3; D might be TRBD1 (5 bases). The germline V and J ends were trimmed by 6 bases and 3 bases, with 27 bases remaining between them. Per the germline V gene, CDR1 is SGHAT and CDR2 is FQNNGV. CDR3 length: 19 amino acids. The DNA of the CDR3 is TGTGCCAGCAGTAAACCCGGAGGGGCTCCGTCCCGGGTTGGAAACACCATATATTTT. Its translation is CASSKPGGAPSRVGNTIYF.

J is TRBJ2-4 and V is TRBV4-3; D is perhaps TRBD2 (7 bases). V lost 1 base, J lost 0 bases, and 16 bases lay in between. CDR1 and CDR2 (germline): LGHNA, YSLEER. The CDR3 consists of 18 residues. CDR3 in amino acids: CASSQAGRGTIAKNIQYF. CDR3 nucleotides: TGCGCCAGCAGCCAAGCGGGGAGGGGGACCATAGCCAAAAACATTCAGTACTTC.

The chain combines TRBV6-5 with TRBJ1-2; a possible D gene is TRBD1 (6 bases). There are 15 residues in the CDR3. Trimming removed 6 bases from V and 2 bases from J, with 16 bases in between. CDR1 MNHEY and CDR2 SVGAGI come from the germline V gene. The CDR3 loop reads CASRWGTITNYGYTF. CDR3 DNA: TGTGCCAGCAGATGGGGGACAATAACAAACTATGGCTACACCTTC.

The V and J genes are TRBV28 and TRBJ2-7; no firm D call. Trimming removed 3 bases at V and 9 bases at J, with 12 bases between. The CDR3 totals 12 residues. Germline-derived CDR1 and CDR2 are MDHEN and SYDVKM. The CDR3 sequence is CASSFGASVQYF. The CDR3 DNA follows: TGTGCCAGCAGTTTTGGAGCCAGCGTGCAGTACTTC.

The J gene is TRBJ2-4, the V gene TRBV5-6; maybe TRBD2 (6 bases). CDR1 SGHDT and CDR2 YYEEEE come from the germline V gene. The ends were cut back, 0 bases at V and 7 bases at J, with 14 bases in the middle. The CDR3 is made up of 15 amino acids. This CDR3 reads CASSLAGTPSNIQYF. The DNA for the CDR3 is TGTGCCAGCAGCTTGGCTGGGACTCCGTCGAACATTCAGTACTTC.

The chain links TRBV7-9 to TRBJ2-1; 10 nucleotides line up with TRBD2. V dropped 5 bases and J dropped 3; count of bases not matched to a gene: 7. Per the germline V gene, CDR1 is SEHNR and CDR2 is FQNEAQ (reference sequence). The CDR3 consists of 16 residues. As DNA, the CDR3 is TGTGCCAGCAGCCCGAGCGGGGGGGCCGGCTACAATGAGCAGTTCTTC. This codes for CASSPSGGAGYNEQFF.

CDR3 protein: CASSLRGQGTSPLHF. CDR3 bases: TGCGCCAGCAGCTTAAGGGGACAGGGTACTTCACCCCTCCACTTT. The rearrangement joins TRBV5-1 to TRBJ1-6; 9 nucleotides align to TRBD1. V lost 2 bases and J lost 9; bases outside the gene matches: 6. In germline, CDR1 is SGHRS, CDR2 YFSETQ. The length of the CDR3 is 15 residues.

The J gene is TRBJ1-5, the V gene TRBV12-5, with 8 bases that match TRBD1. Germline V lookup: CDR1 LGHNT, CDR2 FRNRAP. The CDR3 contains 13 residues. V lost 7 bases and J lost 5; bases outside the gene matches: 4. CDR3 coding DNA: TGTGCTAGTGTCACAGGGGGTCATCAGCCCCAGCATTTT. Protein sequence: CASVTGGHQPQHF.

The chain uses TRBV7-9 and TRBJ1-1; D call uncertain. V was pared by 1 base and J by 3 bases, with 6 bases between. The CDR3 is made up of 13 amino acids. Germline V gene sequence: CDR1 SEHNR, CDR2 FQNEAQ (reference sequence). The CDR3 reads CASSLEPDTEAFF. In nucleotides, the CDR3 is TGTGCCAGCAGCTTAGAGCCCGACACTGAAGCTTTCTTT.

The genes are TRBV27 and TRBJ1-1; D is undetermined. Trimming removed 0 bases from V and 5 bases from J, with 19 bases in between. The CDR3 is made up of 17 amino acids. Germline V gene sequence: CDR1 MNHEY, CDR2 SMNVEV (reference sequence). The CDR3, as DNA: TGTGCCAGCAGTTTATCGGGCGGGAACAGACCCATGACTGAAGCTTTCTTT. This codes for CASSLSGGNRPMTEAFF.

This clone was detected once. The rearrangement links TRBV9 to TRBJ2-6; 10 bases agree with TRBD2. From germline, CDR1 is SGDLS and CDR2 YYNGEE. The CDR3 is made up of 17 amino acids. The V segment lost 0 bases and the J segment 2 bases; nucleotides outside the gene matches: 2. CDR3 residues: CASSVGLAGAGANVLTF. As DNA, the CDR3 is TGTGCCAGCAGCGTAGGGCTAGCGGGGGCTGGGGCCAACGTCCTGACTTTC. Together with reference TRBV9 and TRBJ2-6, the CDR3 gives the full variable domain: DSGVTQTPKHLITATGQRVTLRCSPRSGDLSVYWYQQSLDQGLQFLIQYYNGEERAKGNILERFSAQQFPDLHSELNLSSLELGDSALYFCASSVGLAGAGANVLTFGAGSRLTVL.

V gene TRBV9 combines with J gene TRBJ1-3, with TRBD1 matching 10 bases. The CDR3 is 16 amino acids. J lost 0 bases, V lost 4 bases, and 4 bases had no gene match. Per germline, CDR1 SGDLS and CDR2 YYNGEE. The CDR3 DNA is TGTGCCAGCAGCCGGACAGGGGGAGGCTCTGGAAACACCATATATTTT. Translated, it gives CASSRTGGGSGNTIYF.

This sequence joins TRBV19 and TRBJ2-1; TRBD1 aligns across 9 bases. Trimming cost V 3 bases and J 8 bases; bases outside gene matches: 2. The CDR3 length is 13 residues. The germline V gene encodes CDR1 LNHDA and CDR2 SQIVND (reference sequence). CDR3 DNA: TGTGCCAGTAGTATGAACAGGGGGCATGAGCAGTTCTTC. Translation gives CASSMNRGHEQFF.

This chain links TRBV11-2 with TRBJ2-3, with 7 bases fitting TRBD1. V shed 5 bases and J 6 bases; nucleotides not matched to a gene: 14. In germline, CDR1 is SGHAT, CDR2 FQNNGV. The CDR3 extends over 16 amino acids. CDR3 nucleotide sequence: TGTGCCAGCAGCCGTGTAAGGGGGCGATCTCCCGATACGCAGTATTTT. Translating it yields CASSRVRGRSPDTQYF.